One sample yielded the 25 T cell receptor beta chains listed below, sequenced in a study of shared clonotypes between healthy human individuals. TCRdb keeps only in-frame clones here, not all; method: immunoSEQ multiplex PCR. The profile shows hundreds of thousands of clones, about 85% of them singletons. Material for sequencing was PBMCs. The receptors derive from a woman in her thirties or forties in good health. Some clones in this sample may be carry-over from other donors' samples.

The V and J genes are TRBV7-7 and TRBJ2-7; unclear D gene. Germline V gene data show CDR1 as SSHAT and CDR2 as FNYEAQ (reference sequence). Trimming left V 2 bases short and J 6 bases short, with 11 bases between. The CDR3 runs 13 residues. The CDR3, as DNA: TGTGCCAGCAGCTTATATCCGGATTCCGAGCAGTACTTC. Amino acids: CASSLYPDSEQYF.

This clone was seen a handful of times. This chain uses TRBV4-1 with TRBJ1-1, with D perhaps matching TRBD1 (6 bases). Germline V gene lookup returns CDR1 MGHRA and CDR2 YSYEKL. The V and J ends lost 1 base and 3 bases respectively, with 18 bases between them. CDR3 size: 17 residues. In nucleotides, the CDR3 is TGCGCCAGCAGCCAAGTAGGGGCCCGGGGGCAGGACACTGAAGCTTTCTTT. It is translated as CASSQVGARGQDTEAFF.

The J gene is TRBJ2-7, the V gene TRBV5-8; D perhaps matches TRBD1 (5 bases). With 0 bases removed from V and 7 bases from J, the gap between germline ends came to 17 bases. Germline CDR1 and CDR2: SGHTS and YDEGEE. This CDR3 has 15 residues. The CDR3 region has the DNA TGTGCCAGCAGCTTGGCCACAGGTATCCTTACGGAGCAGTACTTC. The encoded protein is CASSLATGILTEQYF.

The V call is TRBV27, the J call TRBJ2-1; D is uncertain. The CDR3 contains 21 residues. The germline gives CDR1 MNHEY, CDR2 SMNVEV (reference sequence). V was cut by 6 bases and J by 2 bases, with 32 bases left in between. This CDR3 reads CASSLVEFAFVTEPTYNEQFF. The CDR3 coding sequence is TGTGCCAGCAGCCTCGTGGAATTTGCATTCGTGACGGAGCCAACCTACAATGAGCAGTTCTTC.

The chain combines TRBV10-2 with TRBJ2-7; D could derive from TRBD1 or TRBD2 (5 bases each). This CDR3 comprises 15 residues. The V end lost 6 bases, the J end lost 0 bases, and 15 bases lay between the germline ends. Looked up from germline, CDR1 is WSHSY and CDR2 is SAAADI. Written as DNA, the CDR3 is TGCGCCAGCAGAAGAGGGACGTCGAGCTCCTACGAGCAGTACTTC. Translating gives CASRRGTSSSYEQYF.

V is TRBV7-2 and J is TRBJ2-1, with 13 bases aligning to TRBD2. CDR1 and CDR2 (germline): SGHTA, FQGNSA. The V gene end was trimmed by 1 base and the J gene end by 6 bases; junction bases not matched to a gene: 9. This CDR3 region has 18 residues. CDR3 in amino acids: CASSLVGTSGNRVNEQFF. CDR3 DNA: TGTGCCAGCAGCTTAGTAGGGACTAGCGGGAATCGGGTCAATGAGCAGTTCTTC. The full variable domain, rest sourced from reference TRBV7-2 and TRBJ2-1, is GAGVSQSPSNKVTEKGKDVELRCDPISGHTALYWYRQSLGQGLEFLIYFQGNSAPDKSGLPSDRFSAERTGGSVSTLTIQRTQQEDSAVYLCASSLVGTSGNRVNEQFFGPGTRLTVL.

This chain uses TRBV28 with TRBJ1-2; 7 bases fit TRBD1. The CDR3 has 16 residues. Germline lookup yields CDR1 MDHEN and CDR2 SYDVKM. The junction had 10 bases not matched to a gene; V was cut back by 4 bases and J by 2 bases. The chain's CDR3 is CASSSRTGYSNYGYTF. In DNA form, the CDR3 reads TGTGCCAGCAGTTCCCGGACAGGTTACTCAAACTATGGCTACACCTTC.

This chain connects TRBV7-2 to TRBJ2-3; D not resolved. This CDR3 spans 12 amino acids. Germline CDR1 and CDR2: SGHTA and FQGNSA. Trimming shortened V by 5 bases and J by 1 base, and 4 bases separated the two germline ends. In DNA form, the CDR3 reads TGTGCCAGCAGCCATGGCACAGATACGCAGTATTTT. Translating gives CASSHGTDTQYF.

This chain connects TRBV11-1 to TRBJ2-3; 8 nucleotides agree with TRBD2. Germline-derived CDR1 and CDR2 are SGHAT and FQDESV (reference sequence). The CDR3 sequence is 16 residues long. Trimming cost V 4 bases and J 1 base; bases outside gene matches: 7. CDR3 residues: CASSSGGGWGTDTQYF. The CDR3 bases are TGTGCCAGCAGCTCCGGGGGGGGATGGGGCACAGATACGCAGTATTTT.

The chain couples TRBV7-2 to TRBJ2-5, with TRBD1 identical over 7 bases. J gave up 5 bases and V 4 bases, and 7 bases lay outside the gene matches. Looked up from germline, CDR1 is SGHTA and CDR2 is FQGNSA. The CDR3 spans 14 residues. The chain's CDR3 is CASSSRQGSETQYF. The DNA for the CDR3 is TGTGCCAGCAGCTCCCGACAGGGTTCGGAGACCCAGTACTTC.

The rearrangement uses TRBV7-9 and TRBJ2-7; possible D gene TRBD1, 5 bases. V shed 1 base and J shed 6 bases, with 10 bases lying between them. Germline-derived CDR1 and CDR2 are SEHNR and FQNEAQ (reference sequence). This CDR3 is 13 amino acids long. CDR3 in amino acids: CASSLDPQGEQYF. In nucleotides, the CDR3 is TGTGCCAGCAGCTTAGACCCCCAGGGCGAGCAGTACTTC.

This clone was found a few times. The CDR3 nucleotides read TGTGCCAGCGGGACAGGGGGCCTCAATCAGCCCCAGCATTTT. The encoded protein is CASGTGGLNQPQHF. J is TRBJ1-5 and V is TRBV4-2; 12 bases are a match to TRBD1. The CDR3 loop spans 14 amino acids. The germline CDR1 and CDR2 sequences are LGHNA and YNFKEQ. Trimming cost V 8 bases and J 3 bases; bases outside gene matches: 2.

The chain employs TRBV9 and TRBJ1-2, with 11 bases fitting TRBD1. The J segment lost 1 base and the V segment lost 6 bases, leaving 5 bases of the junction unmatched. Germline-derived CDR1 and CDR2 are SGDLS and YYNGEE. The length of the CDR3 is 15 residues. This chain's CDR3 is CASTMGQGDNYGYTF. In nucleotides, the CDR3 is TGTGCCAGCACTATGGGACAGGGGGATAACTATGGCTACACCTTC.

Concerning this clone itself: Other DNA sequences of this sample code for an identical CDR3. The rearrangement joins TRBV27 to TRBJ2-7, with D perhaps matching TRBD1 (6 bases). The CDR3 runs to 14 residues. Germline V gene sequence: CDR1 MNHEY, CDR2 SMNVEV (reference sequence). V was shortened by 6 bases and J by 7 bases, with 19 bases between the two germline ends. The CDR3 protein is CASSSRQDSWEQYF. In DNA, the CDR3 is TGTGCCAGCAGCTCAAGACAGGACTCCTGGGAGCAGTACTTC.

The genes are TRBV11-2 and TRBJ2-1, with a weak D call TRBD2 (5 bases). Between the trimmed V and J ends, which lost 8 bases and 8 bases, there was a span of 16 bases. CDR3 length: 13 residues. Germline V gene data show CDR1 as SGHAT and CDR2 as FQNNGV. The chain's CDR3 is CASRRSARDEQFF. CDR3 coding DNA: TGTGCCAGCCGGCGGTCAGCGCGGGATGAGCAGTTCTTC.

The rearrangement joins TRBV5-1 to TRBJ2-7; 10 positions agree with TRBD1. The CDR3 totals 14 residues. With V trimmed by 1 base and J by 5 bases, 3 bases remained unmatched. Germline V gene sequence: CDR1 SGHRS, CDR2 YFSETQ. DNA for the CDR3: TGCGCCAGCAGCTTGTCTGGGACAGGGGACGAGCAGTACTTC. It is translated as CASSLSGTGDEQYF.

The chain couples TRBV19 to TRBJ1-3; D uncertain. V was cut by 7 bases and J by 4 bases, with 11 bases left in between. The CDR3 has 13 amino acids. CDR1 is LNHDA and CDR2 is SQIVND in the germline V gene (reference sequence). In DNA form, the CDR3 reads TGTGCCAGTAATCGGGTCGGAGGAAACACCATATATTTT. It is translated as CASNRVGGNTIYF.

This chain joins TRBV5-6 and TRBJ2-1, with 13 bases lining up with TRBD2. This CDR3 comprises 14 residues. After removal of 4 bases from V and 9 bases from J, the junction contained 4 bases not matched to a gene. Germline assignment: CDR1 SGHDT and CDR2 YYEEEE. The CDR3 DNA is TGTGCCAGCAGCCAGGGACTAGCGGGACCTGAGCAGTTCTTC. This translates into CASSQGLAGPEQFF. The full variable domain, its missing parts supplied by reference TRBV5-6 and TRBJ2-1, is DAGVTQSPTHLIKTRGQQVTLRCSPKSGHDTVSWYQQALGQGPQFIFQYYEEEERQRGNFPDRFSGHQFPNYSSELNVNALLLGDSALYLCASSQGLAGPEQFFGPGTRLTVL.

The chain is built from TRBV19 and TRBJ2-1; possible D gene TRBD1, 6 bases. This CDR3 is 16 amino acids long. V was clipped by 4 bases and J by 4 bases, with 17 bases between them. Germline values: CDR1 LNHDA, CDR2 SQIVND (reference sequence). CDR3 protein: CASSSLAGANYNEQFF. The DNA of the CDR3 is TGTGCCAGTAGTAGTCTCGCAGGGGCGAATTACAATGAGCAGTTCTTC. Supplemented by reference TRBV19 and TRBJ2-1, the full variable domain reads DGGITQSPKYLFRKEGQNVTLSCEQNLNHDAMYWYRQDPGQGLRLIYYSQIVNDFQKGDIAEGYSVSREKKESFPLTVTSAQKNPTAFYLCASSSLAGANYNEQFFGPGTRLTVL.

The chain uses TRBV5-1 and TRBJ2-5; 7 nucleotides line up with TRBD2. CDR3 length: 15 amino acids. Germline lookup yields CDR1 SGHRS and CDR2 YFSETQ. Trimming cost V 1 base and J 3 bases; bases outside gene matches: 6. The CDR3 here is CASSLSPLAEETQYF. CDR3 nucleotides: TGCGCCAGCAGCTTGTCTCCGCTAGCGGAAGAGACCCAGTACTTC.

The V and J genes are TRBV5-1 and TRBJ2-1; TRBD1 matches 9 bases. This CDR3 comprises 14 residues. With V trimmed by 3 bases and J by 7 bases, 5 bases remained unmatched. The germline V gene has CDR1 SGHRS and CDR2 YFSETQ. CDR3 loop: CASSSRTGENEQFF. As DNA, the CDR3 is TGCGCCAGCAGCTCGAGGACAGGGGAAAATGAGCAGTTCTTC.

This clone appeared a single time. The J gene is TRBJ2-2, the V gene TRBV29-1, with 7 bases identical to TRBD1. This CDR3 has 15 amino acids. The V gene's germline CDR1 is SQVTM and CDR2 ANQGSEA. With V trimmed by 7 bases and J by 4 bases, 12 bases remained unmatched. CDR3: CSAWTGTVFTGELFF. The DNA for the CDR3 is TGCAGCGCCTGGACCGGGACAGTTTTCACCGGGGAGCTGTTTTTT.

The rearrangement links TRBV5-8 to TRBJ1-2; D is unclear. The CDR3 spans 12 residues. Germline assignment: CDR1 SGHTS and CDR2 YDEGEE. V lost 4 bases, J lost 8 bases, and 12 bases lay in between. The CDR3 DNA reads TGTGCCAGCAGCCCCCGACACGGAGGCTACACCTTC. Translation: CASSPRHGGYTF.

V is TRBV10-3 and J is TRBJ2-2, with D perhaps TRBD2 (6 bases). V lost 2 bases and J 6 bases, leaving 10 bases between the germline ends. CDR1 ENHRY and CDR2 SYGVKD come from the germline V gene. CDR3 length: 14 amino acids. This CDR3 reads CAISERGYAGELFF. The CDR3 DNA sequence: TGTGCCATCAGTGAGCGGGGGTACGCCGGGGAGCTGTTTTTT.

V is TRBV19 and J is TRBJ2-1; unclear D gene. V dropped 2 bases and J dropped 0 bases, with 5 bases sitting between them. CDR1 is LNHDA and CDR2 is SQIVND in the germline V gene (reference sequence). This CDR3 contains 14 residues. CDR3 residues: CASSIRGSYNEQFF. The CDR3 DNA follows: TGTGCCAGTAGTATACGAGGCTCCTACAATGAGCAGTTCTTC.